This T cell receptor beta chain was sequenced in a study of T cell repertoires in cytomegalovirus infection. In the study overall: Public TCR beta signatures indicated both CMV infection and matching HLA type.

General study results and limits: CMV carriers with the relevant HLA were identified by cumulative public TCR beta family frequency. HLA-C-restricted CMV-specific TCR beta clonotypes prevailed in the ex vivo response.

The sample holds many counts of this clonotype. Its antigen is currently unknown. TCRdb called the reads again in MiXCR, with one record for every CDR3 protein. The sample records about 210,000 distinct CDR3 sequences, about 7% being singletons. Trimming removed 5 bases at V and 1 base at J, with 14 bases between. Germline CDR1 reads SQVTM; CDR2 reads ANQGSEA. This CDR3 has 14 amino acids. V gene TRBV29-1 combines with J gene TRBJ1-1, with D perhaps matching TRBD1 (6 bases). The source material was PBMCs. This TCR was recovered from a human donor in good health (CMV status not recorded). Some clones in this sample may be carry-over from other donors' samples. The CDR3 here is CSVQEAGANTEAFF. DNA of the CDR3: TGCAGCGTTCAGGAGGCAGGGGCGAACACTGAAGCTTTCTTT.